The 9 T cell receptor beta chains listed next were all sequenced from one sample in a study of T cells in Graves' hyperthyroidism and ophthalmopathy. Amplification yielded TCR beta CDR3 regions, with RNA transcripts as the source. First-round RT-PCR with HTBI primers amplified the TCR CDR3 region. Each CDR3 protein is one row after TCRdb ran MiXCR on the multiplex PCR reads. The sample yields roughly 700,000 distinct CDR3 sequences, about a third seen once. The sample was blood. These receptors were obtained from a woman in her 40s with Graves' hyperthyroidism.

This rearrangement joins TRBV20-1 to TRBJ2-6, with 9 positions matching TRBD2. The V gene's germline CDR1 is DFQATT and CDR2 SNEGSKA (reference sequence). The CDR3 is 19 amino acids. With 1 base clipped from V and 3 bases from J, the junction kept 13 bases outside the gene matches. The CDR3 coding sequence is TGCAGTGCTAGAGGAACTAGCGGGCAGGGAGTGCTTGGGGCCAACGTCCTGACTTTC. Translated, it gives CSARGTSGQGVLGANVLTF.

This clonotype occurred a few times. V usage is TRBV9 and J usage is TRBJ1-2; 9 bases line up with TRBD1. The CDR3 is 14 residues long. The germline CDR1 and CDR2 sequences are SGDLS and YYNGEE. The V segment lost 3 bases and the J segment 8 bases; nucleotides outside the gene matches: 8. CDR3 DNA sequence: TGTGCCAGCAGCGGCCCACAGGGGGCTGGAGGCTACACCTTC. This codes for CASSGPQGAGGYTF.

This clonotype was seen a single time. This chain connects TRBV10-3 to TRBJ1-1, with TRBD1 as a possible D gene (5 bases). Germline loops: CDR1 ENHRY, CDR2 SYGVKD. The CDR3 totals 17 residues. Deletions cut 6 bases from V and 1 base from J, with 21 bases between. The DNA for the CDR3 is TGTGCCATCAGCGGATTATGGACTAGCGGGGCGAACACTGAAGCTTTCTTT. This gives the protein CAISGLWTSGANTEAFF.

Comment on this clonotype: Possible read error: a much larger clone is one base away. This CDR3 reads CASSLELGSAEAFF. Here the CDR3 DNA reads TGTGCCAGCAGCTTAGAGTTAGGGAGCGCTGAAGCTTTCTTT. This chain joins TRBV7-9 and TRBJ1-1; D is ambiguous. With 1 base removed from V and 6 bases from J, the gap between germline ends came to 12 bases. The CDR3 runs 14 residues. Germline CDR1 is SEHNR and CDR2 is FQNEAQ (reference sequence).

The gene calls are TRBV10-1 and TRBJ1-2; D call uncertain. The CDR3 totals 11 residues. V was pared by 3 bases and J by 7 bases, with 6 bases between. Germline V gene sequence: CDR1 WNHNN, CDR2 SYGVQD (reference sequence). The CDR3, as DNA: TGCGCCAGCAGTGATCAGGCTGGCTACACCTTC. Encoded protein: CASSDQAGYTF.

The sample holds a few counts of this clonotype. The genes are TRBV5-1 and TRBJ2-5, with D perhaps TRBD1 (6 bases). This CDR3 is built from 15 residues. The V gene's germline CDR1 is SGHRS and CDR2 YFSETQ. The V end lost 2 bases, the J end lost 0 bases, and 11 bases lay between the germline ends. This CDR3 is CASSFAGAHQETQYF. The CDR3 DNA follows: TGCGCCAGCAGCTTCGCAGGGGCGCACCAAGAGACCCAGTACTTC.

This clonotype was recorded at least ten times. The V gene is TRBV10-3, the J gene TRBJ2-5; perhaps D is TRBD1 or TRBD2 (5 bases each). The CDR3 spans 17 residues. V gave up 3 bases and J gave up 4 bases, with 21 bases separating them. Germline V lookup: CDR1 ENHRY, CDR2 SYGVKD. DNA for the CDR3: TGTGCCATCAGTGAAAGGAAGGGGACGGCCCCTGGAGAGACCCAGTACTTC. It codes for CAISERKGTAPGETQYF.

V gene TRBV18 combines with J gene TRBJ1-5; maybe TRBD1 (5 bases). The CDR3 totals 14 residues. Germline loops: CDR1 KGHSH, CDR2 LQKENI. Trimming stripped 3 bases from V and 3 bases from J, with 9 bases between. The CDR3 loop reads CASSPSGNNQPQHF. In nucleotides, the CDR3 is TGTGCCAGCTCACCCTCAGGGAACAATCAGCCCCAGCATTTT.

V and J are TRBV20-1 and TRBJ2-3; 9 nucleotides line up with TRBD2. The CDR3 totals 15 residues. Germline CDR1 reads DFQATT; CDR2 reads SNEGSKA (reference sequence). J lost 7 bases, V lost 0 bases, and 8 bases had no gene match. In nucleotides, the CDR3 is TGCAGTGCTAGAGATCGGCGGGGGGGCCTAAATACGCAGTATTTT. Translated: CSARDRRGGLNTQYF.